This T cell receptor (beta chain) was profiled in a study of cytomegalovirus exposure and HLA in healthy donors (dated by TCRdb to about 2017). At the level of the whole study: An earlier analysis of under 600 of the donors reported roughly 300 Gb of sequence data and around 110 million unique TCR beta sequences from about 179 million T cells. Besides the first cohort of roughly 700 subjects, a separate validation cohort made up of roughly 130 different subjects was used. Donor age, sex, ethnicity and CMV serostatus were compiled alongside the repertoire data. Among roughly 370 genotyped donors of the cohort, an average of approximately 230,000 unique TCR beta nucleotide sequences were sequenced per donor, roughly 18% of them non-productive. Of the roughly 390 genotyped donors, approximately 83% fell in the genetic ancestry cluster associated with self-reported Caucasian donors. Genome-wide SNP genotypes for about 55% of the roughly 670 donors were used in a later genetic analysis, which treated that subset as a discovery cohort. The study combined high-throughput TCR immunosequencing, statistical association of individual TCRs with disease status, and machine learning to predict cytomegalovirus infection status. An early release that covered 640 HLA-typed donors contained approximately 300 gigabases of sequencing data and some 87 million unique TCR sequences. Every repertoire in the discovery cohort had been generated on one and the same sequencing platform. The aim of the study was to test whether cataloging public T cell receptors could identify signatures of past pathogen exposure. About five DR-DQ haplotypes were handled as single units for association and clustering because linkage in the cohort was strong. To study patterns of TCR occurrence, a later analysis re-analyzed previously published TCR beta repertoires from 666 donors and added high-resolution HLA genotyping. The number of donors typed differed by locus, with 629-630 for A, B, C, DRB1 and DQB1, around 520 for DQA1, 600 to 610 for DPA1, and around 460 for DPB1. HLA typing included class I and class II loci at four-digit resolution. Using immunosequencing, the study profiled T cell repertoires from roughly 650 subjects and related those repertoires to cytomegalovirus serostatus. The later analysis used no new phenotypic data to find candidate immune exposures, relying instead on TCR beta sequences and their occurrence across donors. In an earlier analysis of 587 of the donors, high-throughput TCR beta sequencing was used to judge whether each TCR beta V gene segment behaved as functional or pseudogenic.

From a lookup of the germline V gene (reference sequence), CDR1 and CDR2 are SEHNR and FQNEAQ. The CDR3, cysteine through phenylalanine, is 16 amino acids long. The entry retains the CDR3 DNA only, 48 bases that are in frame from base 1. The germline V and J ends show losses of 0 bases and 0 bases respectively, and no gene match explains 2 bases of the junction. General findings and caveats noted by the study authors: An association between a missense DCLRE1C variant and V-gene and J-gene trimming of TCR beta chains was found in a later genetic analysis and replicated in an independent cohort. According to a later analysis, TCR association rates differed among HLA loci, with DRB1 alleles showing the most associated TCRs and HLA-C alleles showing the fewest. In an earlier analysis of around 500 of the donors, most TCR beta V segments appeared in productive rearrangements about 87% or about 30% of the time, broadly matching IMGT annotations. Because counts were too low, some 16 rarely observed V segments, including chromosome 9 orphons, were excluded from the earlier analysis of several hundred of the donors. The classifier was reported to diagnose cytomegalovirus status with high specificity and sensitivity in both the original cohort and the validation cohort. A further reported finding was that TCR beta sequences accurately predicted the HLA-A and HLA-B alleles for most subjects in the first cohort. Three of the identified cytomegalovirus-associated TCR beta chains were confirmed in vitro to be specific for cytomegalovirus antigens. The authors suggested that the approach could potentially be extended to other disease states and immunological phenotypes. Immune exposure information for the cohort was limited to CMV serostatus. Only TCR beta chains were sequenced in this cohort, and the absence of alpha or paired-chain data limited detectable features. Compared with equally common non-associated chains, HLA-associated TCR beta chains in a later analysis were more clonally expanded and had lower generation probabilities. Because HLA typing was missing for some donors at each locus, association tests included only the typed subset. A cluster of highly shared sequence variants was judged likely to be a technical artifact of the sequencing pipeline. Strong co-occurrence of HLA alleles, especially DR and DQ, made assigning TCR associations to individual alleles difficult. Linkage disequilibrium might explain the correlated functional status among segregating V segments, but an unknown experimental factor could not be excluded. Several of the top co-occurrence clusters appeared to be linked to parvovirus B19, influenza, CMV and Epstein-Barr virus, according to a later analysis. Presence/absence analyses assumed roughly uniform sequencing depth across donors, an assumption that may not hold. In a later genetic analysis, fewer N-insertions in productive TCRs were reported among donors in an Asian-associated ancestry cluster than the approximately 630-donor mean. A later analysis found that most CMV-associated TCR beta chains appeared HLA-restricted, with HLA associations seemingly driven largely by CMV exposure. The 87-base-pair reads could not distinguish some IMGT-functional V segments, including TRBV6-2 and TRBV6-3, so those segments were excluded. In the study, about 150 TCR beta chains were listed as associated with cytomegalovirus. At a false discovery rate of 0.05, a later analysis linked roughly 17,000 TCR beta sequences to specific HLA alleles. While some public TCRs were present in many individuals, most TCR sequences turned up only very rarely across donors.

Libraries were prepared through the immunoSEQ multiplex PCR assay. For the multiplex PCR, a mixture combining 60 forward primers for TCR Vbeta segments and 13 reverse primers for TCR Jbeta segments was used. The CDR3 region of rearranged TCR beta genes was amplified from genomic DNA by a multiplex PCR assay. The amplified TCR beta libraries were sequenced on the Illumina HiSeq System as 87-base-pair reads. On the study's bioinformatics: A later analysis counted 65 million to 90 million unique TCR beta chains across the approximately 700 repertoires, and some 11 million of these chains were shared by at least two donors. A nearest-neighbor algorithm error-corrected the raw reads and collapsed the reads into unique sequences, merging closely related sequences to remove PCR and sequencing errors. CDR3 sequences were aligned to IMGT reference sequences to assign V, D and J gene segments. For a sequence to be retained, a match of at least six nucleotides to both a V gene segment and a J gene segment was required. Rearrangements were classified as productive when the CDR3 lacked stop codons and remained in frame with V and J, and all other rearrangements were classified as non-productive. Following IMGT convention, CDR3 was defined as the stretch from the second conserved V-encoded cysteine to the conserved J-encoded phenylalanine. In an earlier analysis of roughly 610 of the donors, sequences lacking an unambiguous match to a single V gene segment were excluded. An earlier analysis of approximately 590 of the donors called V segments functional above 56.7% productive rearrangements and segregating when the between-donor standard deviation exceeded 5%. A statistical classification framework was built to diagnose cytomegalovirus status from the catalog of TCR beta chain sequences. In a later analysis, V and J genes were assigned by comparing TCR nucleotide sequences against IMGT/GENE-DB human TR gene sequences. The TCRdist pipeline was used in a later analysis to assign CDR3 sequences and most-parsimonious VDJ recombination scenarios. In a later analysis, each TCR beta chain was defined by its CDR3 amino acid sequence together with its V-gene family, and reads without a unique V-gene family were excluded. A later analysis removed several hundred highly shared, low-generation-probability nucleotide sequences to deal with suspected cross-contamination and a sequencing artifact. A later analysis calculated a clonal expansion index for each public chain from normalized within-repertoire ranks of inferred template counts. A later analysis computed generation probabilities with a VDJ recombination model fitted to out-of-frame rearrangements, and checked the results against IGoR. In a later analysis, hypergeometric tests were used to score TCR-TCR, TCR-HLA and TCR-CMV co-occurrence, with a repertoire-size bias correction applied to TCR pairs. A later analysis estimated false discovery rates by permuting HLA or CMV assignments 20 times. A later analysis grouped co-occurring TCRs with DBSCAN, adding TCRdist sequence similarity when clustering within HLA-allele-positive subsets. Repertoires with fewer than 30,000 or more than 120,000 public chains were left out of co-occurrence clustering, as were about five repertoires with anomalous nucleotide sharing. TCRdb's version of the immuneACCESS table is confined to in-frame rearrangements and falls short of the full clone set. An unresolved V gene accounts for under half of the shortfall where checked; the remainder is of unknown origin. Clone size and V and J calls were adopted from that table, with D and trimming inferred from the DNA. Present in this sample are 150,000 to 200,000 clones, around 77% of which were seen just once. Of the sample, 1.5% to 2% is held by the ten largest clones.

The cohort was made up of roughly 670 healthy bone marrow donors. Cohort members were all nominally healthy when sampled, although unrecorded immune exposures were likely present. The donor was CMV seronegative and belonged to the group of 380 or so seronegative cohort members. A peripheral blood sample was collected from each donor, and TCR beta sequencing was performed on peripheral blood mononuclear cells. The Qiagen DNeasy Blood Extraction Kit was used to extract genomic DNA from the blood cell samples. Concerning this clone itself: What this receptor recognizes is not known. Base qualities are not provided; no much larger clone lies one nucleotide away.

Recombination joined TRBV7-9 with TRBJ2-4; TRBD1 aligns with 7 central bases. The sequenced material came from PBMCs. The TCR comes from a woman in her thirties in good health and CMV-seronegative. The CDR3 is CASSLAGQVAKNIQYF. The DNA reads as follows: TGTGCCAGCAGCTTAGCCGGACAGGTAGCCAAAAACATTCAGTACTTC.